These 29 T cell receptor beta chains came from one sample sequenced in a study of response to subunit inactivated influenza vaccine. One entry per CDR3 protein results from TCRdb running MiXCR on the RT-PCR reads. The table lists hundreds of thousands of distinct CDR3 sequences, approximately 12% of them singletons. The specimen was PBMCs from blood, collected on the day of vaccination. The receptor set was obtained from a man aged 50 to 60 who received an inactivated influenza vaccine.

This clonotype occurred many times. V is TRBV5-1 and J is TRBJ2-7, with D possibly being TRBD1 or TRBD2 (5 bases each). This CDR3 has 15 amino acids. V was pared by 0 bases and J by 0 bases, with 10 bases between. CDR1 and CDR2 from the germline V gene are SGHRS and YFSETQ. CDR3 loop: CASSLDPGSSYEQYF. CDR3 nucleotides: TGCGCCAGCAGCTTGGACCCAGGGAGCTCCTACGAGCAGTACTTC.

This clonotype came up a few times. CDR3 region: CASSLSVGQPNEQFF. The CDR3 DNA reads as TGTGCCAGCAGCTTGTCGGTGGGACAGCCCAATGAGCAGTTCTTC. The chain carries TRBV5-5 and TRBJ2-1; 7 bases line up with TRBD1. The junction had 7 bases not matched to a gene; V was cut back by 1 base and J by 6 bases. The CDR3 has 15 residues. Germline lookup yields CDR1 SGHKS and CDR2 YYEKEE (reference sequence).

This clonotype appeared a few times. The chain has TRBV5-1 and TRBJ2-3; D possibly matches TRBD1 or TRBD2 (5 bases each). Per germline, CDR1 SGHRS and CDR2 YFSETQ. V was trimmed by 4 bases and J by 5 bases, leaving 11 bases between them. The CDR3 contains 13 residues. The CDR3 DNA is TGCGCCAGCAGCAACCTGGGGGTAGATACGCAGTATTTT. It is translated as CASSNLGVDTQYF.

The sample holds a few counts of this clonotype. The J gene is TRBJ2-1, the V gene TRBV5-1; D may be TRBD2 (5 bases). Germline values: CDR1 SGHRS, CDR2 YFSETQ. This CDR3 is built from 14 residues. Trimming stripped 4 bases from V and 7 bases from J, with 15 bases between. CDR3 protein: CASSPRTGPNEQFF. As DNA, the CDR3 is TGCGCCAGCAGCCCAAGGACTGGGCCAAATGAGCAGTTCTTC.

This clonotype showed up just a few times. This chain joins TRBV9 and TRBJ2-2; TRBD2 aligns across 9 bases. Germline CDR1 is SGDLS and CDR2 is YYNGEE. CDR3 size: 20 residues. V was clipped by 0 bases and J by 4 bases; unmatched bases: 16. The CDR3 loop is CASSVEPGLAASGPTGELFF. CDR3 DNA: TGTGCCAGCAGCGTAGAACCGGGACTAGCCGCATCTGGACCCACCGGGGAGCTGTTTTTT.

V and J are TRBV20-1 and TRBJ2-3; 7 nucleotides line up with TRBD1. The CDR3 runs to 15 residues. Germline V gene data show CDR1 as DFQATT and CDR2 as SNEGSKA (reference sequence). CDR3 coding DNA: TGCAGCGCACGACAGGGCCTTCTCCTCACAGATACGCAGTATTTT. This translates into CSARQGLLLTDTQYF.

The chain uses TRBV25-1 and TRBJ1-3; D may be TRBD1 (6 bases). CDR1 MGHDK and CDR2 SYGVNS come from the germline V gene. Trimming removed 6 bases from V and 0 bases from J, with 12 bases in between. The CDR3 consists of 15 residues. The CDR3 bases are TGTGCCAGCAGGCAAACAGGGATCTCTGGAAACACCATATATTTT. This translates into CASRQTGISGNTIYF.

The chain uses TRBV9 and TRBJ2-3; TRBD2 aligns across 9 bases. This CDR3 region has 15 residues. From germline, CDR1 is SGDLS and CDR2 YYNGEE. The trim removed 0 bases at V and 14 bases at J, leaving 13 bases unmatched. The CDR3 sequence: CASSVGGLAPQVLYF. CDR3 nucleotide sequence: TGTGCCAGCAGCGTAGGTGGACTAGCGCCGCAAGTCTTGTATTTT.

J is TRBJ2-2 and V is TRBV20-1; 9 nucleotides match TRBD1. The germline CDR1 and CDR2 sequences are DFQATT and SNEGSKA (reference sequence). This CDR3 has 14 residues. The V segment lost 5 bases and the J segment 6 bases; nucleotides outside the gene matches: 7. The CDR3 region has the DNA TGCAGTGCTGCTCCGGGACAGGGAGCCGGGGAGCTGTTTTTT. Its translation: CSAAPGQGAGELFF.

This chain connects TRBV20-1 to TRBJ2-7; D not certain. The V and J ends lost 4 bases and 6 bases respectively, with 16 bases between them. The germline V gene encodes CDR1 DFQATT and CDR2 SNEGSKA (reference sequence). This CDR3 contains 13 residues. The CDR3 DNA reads TGCAGTGCTACTAGGTTCTCTTTCGGCGAGCAGTACTTC. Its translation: CSATRFSFGEQYF.

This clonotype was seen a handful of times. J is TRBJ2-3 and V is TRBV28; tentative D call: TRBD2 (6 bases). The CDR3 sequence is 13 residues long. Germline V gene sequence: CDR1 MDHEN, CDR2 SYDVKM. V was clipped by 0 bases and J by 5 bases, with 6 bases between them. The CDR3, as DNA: TGTGCCAGCAGTTTATGGCGGGAAGATACGCAGTATTTT. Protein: CASSLWREDTQYF.

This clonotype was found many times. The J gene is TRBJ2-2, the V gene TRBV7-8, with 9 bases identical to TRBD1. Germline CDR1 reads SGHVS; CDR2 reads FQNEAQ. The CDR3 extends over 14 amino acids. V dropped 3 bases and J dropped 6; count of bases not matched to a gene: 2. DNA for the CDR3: TGTGCCAGCAGCTTGGGACAGGGATCCGGGGAGCTGTTTTTT. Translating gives CASSLGQGSGELFF.

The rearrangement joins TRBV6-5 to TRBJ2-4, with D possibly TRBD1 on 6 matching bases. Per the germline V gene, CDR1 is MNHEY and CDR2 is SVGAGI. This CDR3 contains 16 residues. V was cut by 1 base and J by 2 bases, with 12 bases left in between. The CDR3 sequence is CASSYLTQGTKNIQYF. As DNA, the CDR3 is TGTGCCAGCAGTTACTTGACCCAGGGGACCAAAAACATTCAGTACTTC.

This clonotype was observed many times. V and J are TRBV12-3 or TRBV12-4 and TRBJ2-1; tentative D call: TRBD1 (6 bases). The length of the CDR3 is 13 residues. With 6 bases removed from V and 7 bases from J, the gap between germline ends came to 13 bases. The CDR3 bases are TGTGCCAGCAGCCTTACAGGGTGGAATGAGCAGTTCTTC. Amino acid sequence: CASSLTGWNEQFF.

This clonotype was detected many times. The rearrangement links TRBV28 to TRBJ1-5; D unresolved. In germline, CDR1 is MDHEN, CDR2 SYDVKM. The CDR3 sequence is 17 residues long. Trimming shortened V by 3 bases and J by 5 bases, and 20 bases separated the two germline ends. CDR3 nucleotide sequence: TGTGCCAGCAGTTTTTTCGTCGCGGGAGGGAAAGATCAGCCCCAGCATTTT. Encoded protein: CASSFFVAGGKDQPQHF.

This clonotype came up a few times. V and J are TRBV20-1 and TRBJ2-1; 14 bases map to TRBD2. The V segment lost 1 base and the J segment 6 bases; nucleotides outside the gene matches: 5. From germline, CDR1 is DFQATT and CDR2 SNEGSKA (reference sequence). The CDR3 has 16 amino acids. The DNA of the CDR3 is TGCAGTGCTAGAGTGGGGACTAGCGGGGGACGCAATGAGCAGTTCTTC. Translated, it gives CSARVGTSGGRNEQFF.

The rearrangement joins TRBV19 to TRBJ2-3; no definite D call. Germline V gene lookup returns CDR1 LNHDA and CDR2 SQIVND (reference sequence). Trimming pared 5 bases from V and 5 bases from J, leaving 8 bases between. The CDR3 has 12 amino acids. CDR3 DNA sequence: TGTGCCAGTAGTTGGGAAAGAGATACGCAGTATTTT. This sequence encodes CASSWERDTQYF.

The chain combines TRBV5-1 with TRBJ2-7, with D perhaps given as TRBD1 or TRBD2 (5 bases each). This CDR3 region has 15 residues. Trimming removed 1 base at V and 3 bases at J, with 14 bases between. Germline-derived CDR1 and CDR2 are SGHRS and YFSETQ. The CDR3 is CASSLSGSVNYEQYF. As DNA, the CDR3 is TGCGCCAGCAGCTTGTCAGGGAGCGTCAACTACGAGCAGTACTTC.

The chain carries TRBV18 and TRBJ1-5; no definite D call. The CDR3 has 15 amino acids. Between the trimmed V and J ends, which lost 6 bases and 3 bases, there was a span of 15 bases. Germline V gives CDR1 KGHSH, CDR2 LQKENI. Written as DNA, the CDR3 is TGTGCCAGCTCCTCAGCCGGCAGTAACAATCAGCCCCAGCATTTT. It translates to CASSSAGSNNQPQHF.

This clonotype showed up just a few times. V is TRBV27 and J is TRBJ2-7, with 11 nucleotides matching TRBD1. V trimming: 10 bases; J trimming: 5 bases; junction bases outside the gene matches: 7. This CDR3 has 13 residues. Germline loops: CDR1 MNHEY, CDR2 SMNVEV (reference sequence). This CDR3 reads CATKGQGVHEQYF. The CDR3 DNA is TGTGCCACCAAGGGACAGGGGGTCCACGAGCAGTACTTC.

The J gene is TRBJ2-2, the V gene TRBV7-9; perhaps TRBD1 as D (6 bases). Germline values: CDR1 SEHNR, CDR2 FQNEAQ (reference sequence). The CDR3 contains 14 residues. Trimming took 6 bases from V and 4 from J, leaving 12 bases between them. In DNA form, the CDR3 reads TGTGCCAGCAGTTTGTGGGACACCACCGGGGAGCTGTTTTTT. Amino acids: CASSLWDTTGELFF.

CDR3 coding DNA: TGTGCCAGCAGCTCTAGCGGGAGTTTGTACGAGCAGTACTTC. It encodes CASSSSGSLYEQYF. The V gene is TRBV9, the J gene TRBJ2-7; 10 nucleotides align to TRBD2. CDR1 is SGDLS, CDR2 YYNGEE, per germline. This CDR3 spans 14 amino acids. V shed 4 bases and J 4 bases; nucleotides not matched to a gene: 5.

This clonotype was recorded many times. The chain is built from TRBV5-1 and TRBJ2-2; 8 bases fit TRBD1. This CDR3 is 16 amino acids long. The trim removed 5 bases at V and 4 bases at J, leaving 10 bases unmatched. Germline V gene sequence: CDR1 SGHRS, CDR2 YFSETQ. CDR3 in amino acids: CASSFTGQGPTGELFF. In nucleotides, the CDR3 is TGCGCCAGCAGTTTTACCGGACAGGGACCCACCGGGGAGCTGTTTTTT.

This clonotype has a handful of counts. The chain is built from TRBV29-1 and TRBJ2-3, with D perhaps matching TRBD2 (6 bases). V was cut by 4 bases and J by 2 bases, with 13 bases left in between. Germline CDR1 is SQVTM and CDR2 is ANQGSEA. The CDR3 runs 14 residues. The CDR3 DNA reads TGCAGCGTTGCTTATAGCGGCTACACAGATACGCAGTATTTT. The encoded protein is CSVAYSGYTDTQYF.

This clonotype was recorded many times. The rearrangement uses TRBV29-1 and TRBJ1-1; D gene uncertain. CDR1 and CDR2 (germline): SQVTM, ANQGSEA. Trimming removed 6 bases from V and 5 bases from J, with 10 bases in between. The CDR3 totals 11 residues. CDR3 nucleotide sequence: TGCAGCGTAGGTGGGGAAACTGAAGCTTTCTTT. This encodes CSVGGETEAFF. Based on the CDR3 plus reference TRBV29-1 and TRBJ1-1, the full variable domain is SAVISQKPSRDICQRGTSLTIQCQVDSQVTMMFWYRQQPGQSLTLIATANQGSEATYESGFVIDKFPISRPNLTFSTLTVSNMSPEDSSIYLCSVGGETEAFFGQGTRLTVV.

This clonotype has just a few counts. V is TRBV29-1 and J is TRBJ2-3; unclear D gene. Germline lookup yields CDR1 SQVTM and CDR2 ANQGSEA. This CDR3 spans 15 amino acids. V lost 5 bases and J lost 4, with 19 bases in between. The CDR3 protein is CSVRSVTRSPDTQYF. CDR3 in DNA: TGCAGCGTTCGATCGGTTACTCGATCTCCAGATACGCAGTATTTT.

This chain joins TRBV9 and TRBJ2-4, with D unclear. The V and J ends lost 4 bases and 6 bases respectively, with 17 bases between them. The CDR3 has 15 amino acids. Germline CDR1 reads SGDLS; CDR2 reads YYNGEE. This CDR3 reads CASSQGIRSGNIQYF. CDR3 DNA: TGTGCCAGCAGCCAAGGGATTCGAAGTGGAAACATTCAGTACTTC.

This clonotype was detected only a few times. CDR3 sequence (DNA): TGCGCCAGCAGCTTGGATCTGGTAGCCAAAAACATTCAGTACTTC. This codes for CASSLDLVAKNIQYF. The rearrangement links TRBV5-1 to TRBJ2-4; unclear D gene. The ends were cut back, 0 bases at V and 0 bases at J, with 7 bases in the middle. Germline values: CDR1 SGHRS, CDR2 YFSETQ. The CDR3 runs to 15 residues.

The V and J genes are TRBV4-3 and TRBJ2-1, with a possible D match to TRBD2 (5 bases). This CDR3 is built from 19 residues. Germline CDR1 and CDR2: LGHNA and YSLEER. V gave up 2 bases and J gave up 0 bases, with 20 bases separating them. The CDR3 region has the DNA TGCGCCAGCAGCCAACGGGGTGCTGGCCCCCGGAGCTCCTACAATGAGCAGTTCTTC. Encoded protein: CASSQRGAGPRSSYNEQFF.